This TCR beta chain was captured in a study of tumor and adjacent non-tumor tissue in lung cancer. Study at large: On average, productive TCRbeta reads reached roughly 3.9 million per sample.

This CDR3 is built from 13 residues. The V gene's germline CDR1 is MNHNY and CDR2 SVGAGI (reference sequence). The library came from three nested PCR rounds adapted from ARM-PCR protocols. A single record per CDR3 protein comes from TCRdb applying MiXCR to the multiplex PCR reads. The sample records approximately 65,000 distinct CDR3 sequences, 60% being singletons. No cell sorting was done before RNA was extracted from the tissue. Turning to this clonotype: A much larger clone differs by one base, so this may be a read error.

The chain joins TRBV6-6 to TRBJ1-2; a possible D gene is TRBD1 (5 bases). This TCR was sampled from a man over 45 with non-small cell lung cancer. The sample was lung tumor tissue. CDR3 nucleotide sequence: TGTGCCTGCAGTTACCCTCAGGGCTATGGCTACACCTTC. This sequence encodes CACSYPQGYGYTF.